The clone carrying this T cell receptor beta chain appeared many times. Its antigen is as yet unknown. This sample is part of a study of early T cells in non-severe SARS-CoV-2 infection. As for the study in general: Sequencing input comprised bulk RNA from unsorted whole blood; chain pairing was not available.

Individual cDNA molecules each received unique molecular identifiers attached to them. One entry per CDR3 protein results from TCRdb running MiXCR on the 5' RACE reads. Here the sample spans 50,000 to 65,000 distinct CDR3 sequences, 20% being singletons. Study-level findings and limits: VDJdb-based matching was biased toward anti-spike CD8 responses and missed private and CD4 specificities.

Sample: whole blood, taken at baseline. The TCR was taken from an adult who was a healthcare worker with PCR-confirmed SARS-CoV-2 infection or an uninfected control (not recorded which).

This CDR3 is CASSLRTGQLNSPLHF. For the CDR3, the DNA is TGTGCCAGCAGCCTTCGGACAGGGCAATTGAATTCACCCCTCCACTTT. The V call is TRBV7-2, the J call TRBJ1-6; 8 positions agree with TRBD1. The CDR3 length is 16 residues. Germline V lookup: CDR1 SGHTA, CDR2 FQGNSA. After removal of 5 bases from V and 7 bases from J, the junction contained 10 bases not matched to a gene.